These 5 T cell receptor beta chains were sequenced from one sample in a study of T-cell reconstitution after alpha-beta-depleted transplantation in children. Preparing the TCRbeta library involved the use of unique molecular identifiers. TCRdb analysed the PCR reads with MiXCR anew, one entry per CDR3 protein. The sample has some 390,000 distinct CDR3 sequences, roughly 21% seen once. The sample in question was PBMCs from the stem cell graft donor, obtained from the stem cell graft. Source of these receptors: a human donor who donated a stem cell graft to a child with acute myeloid leukemia.

The chain is built from TRBV29-1 and TRBJ2-5; 7 bases align to TRBD1. Germline V CDR1 and CDR2: SQVTM, ANQGSEA. There are 12 residues in the CDR3. The CDR3 region is CGAQGMRETQYF. The CDR3 DNA is TGCGGAGCACAGGGGATGAGGGAGACCCAGTACTTC.

As for this clonotype: Possible read error: a much larger clone is one base away. The chain joins TRBV20-1 to TRBJ2-7, with D maybe TRBD2 (6 bases). The CDR3 covers 13 residues. Germline V gene data show CDR1 as DFQATT and CDR2 as SNEGSKA (reference sequence). The germline V and J ends were trimmed by 1 base and 2 bases, with 9 bases remaining between them. The CDR3 DNA sequence: TGCAGTGCTAGAGTCGGGGGTACCTACGAGCAGTACTTC. Residues: CSARVGGTYEQYF.

This clonotype was counted at least ten times. The chain carries TRBV12-3 or TRBV12-4 and TRBJ2-5; 7 nucleotides align to TRBD1. J lost 1 base, V lost 3 bases, and 5 bases had no gene match. The CDR3 runs 15 residues. The chain's CDR3 is CASSFHRGAQETQYF. The CDR3 nucleotides read TGTGCCAGCAGTTTCCACAGGGGTGCCCAAGAGACCCAGTACTTC.

This clonotype has ten or more counts. The V and J genes are TRBV24-1 and TRBJ2-5; TRBD1 is a possible D gene (6 bases). The CDR3 is 15 residues long. Germline lookup yields CDR1 KGHDR and CDR2 SFDVKD. Deletions cut 3 bases from V and 7 bases from J, with 17 bases between. The CDR3 here is CATSDPGQSRGTQYF. The CDR3 nucleotides are TGTGCCACCAGTGATCCCGGACAGTCAAGGGGGACCCAGTACTTC.

This clonotype was found many times. The chain joins TRBV20-1 to TRBJ2-5; TRBD1 matches at 11 bases. V lost 6 bases to trimming and J lost 1 base; unmatched junction nucleotides: 7. Germline V CDR1 and CDR2: DFQATT, SNEGSKA (reference sequence). The CDR3 runs to 15 residues. The CDR3 sequence is CSAPGTGGTQETQYF. CDR3 coding DNA: TGCAGTGCCCCCGGGACAGGGGGTACCCAAGAGACCCAGTACTTC.